These 10 T cell receptor beta chains were all obtained from the same sample, sequenced in a study of OX40 agonist ivuxolimab in advanced cancers. Assay: immunoSEQ multiplex PCR; the TCRdb copy retains only in-frame clones and omits some. Among 77,000 or so clones listed, 78% were seen once. This specimen was CD4+ or CD8+ T cells sorted from blood, taken in a trial of the OX40 agonist ivuxolimab. These TCRs come from an adult with an advanced solid tumor such as melanoma, head and neck, liver or kidney cancer.

The chain combines TRBV11-3 with TRBJ1-6; D perhaps matches TRBD1 (5 bases). The germline CDR1 and CDR2 sequences are SGHNT and YENEEA. The CDR3 sequence is 15 residues long. V was pared by 5 bases and J by 10 bases, with 18 bases between. The CDR3 here is CASSHPQGKRSPLHF. The CDR3 nucleotides read TGTGCCAGCAGCCACCCCCAGGGAAAAAGGTCACCCCTCCACTTT.

The chain employs TRBV27 and TRBJ1-5, with D hard to call. Trimming pared 2 bases from V and 6 bases from J, leaving 14 bases between. CDR3 size: 15 residues. Per germline, CDR1 MNHEY and CDR2 SMNVEV (reference sequence). For the CDR3, the DNA is TGTGCCAGCAGTTTACGGAGTTTGGGCGGTCAGCCCCAGCATTTT. This encodes CASSLRSLGGQPQHF.

This clone was detected ten times or more. This sequence joins TRBV11-3 and TRBJ2-2; D not resolved. V dropped 5 bases and J dropped 1 base, with 11 bases sitting between them. Germline CDR1 and CDR2: SGHNT and YENEEA. This CDR3 has 15 residues. The CDR3 region has the DNA TGTGCCAGCAGCCCTCTCAGAGGGAACACCGGGGAGCTGTTTTTT. This gives the protein CASSPLRGNTGELFF.

This clone was detected once. This chain joins TRBV7-8 and TRBJ2-3; the D is unclear. The germline gives CDR1 SGHVS, CDR2 FQNEAQ. CDR3 length: 14 residues. V lost 2 bases and J lost 2, with 8 bases in between. CDR3 residues: CASSLSGFTDTQYF. As DNA, the CDR3 is TGTGCCAGCAGCTTATCTGGGTTCACAGATACGCAGTATTTT.

The V call is TRBV7-2, the J call TRBJ2-1, with unresolved D. Per germline, CDR1 SGHTA and CDR2 FQGNSA. The V gene lost 0 bases and the J gene lost 7 bases, with 10 bases spanning the gap. This CDR3 is built from 14 residues. CDR3 in amino acids: CASSLADLFNEQFF. In DNA, the CDR3 is TGTGCCAGCAGCTTAGCGGACCTCTTTAATGAGCAGTTCTTC.

The genes are TRBV6-1 and TRBJ2-2, with D perhaps matching TRBD2 (7 bases). The CDR3 is made up of 16 amino acids. Trimming pared 4 bases from V and 0 bases from J, leaving 12 bases between. Germline V gene lookup returns CDR1 MNHNS and CDR2 SASEGT. The CDR3 reads CASSVAGGPNTGELFF. Written as DNA, the CDR3 is TGTGCCAGCAGTGTAGCCGGGGGGCCGAACACCGGGGAGCTGTTTTTT.

The chain joins TRBV29-1 to TRBJ2-2, with 14 bases aligning to TRBD2. The germline gives CDR1 SQVTM, CDR2 ANQGSEA. The CDR3 spans 15 residues. The CDR3 sequence is CNDLGLAGDTGELFF. The CDR3 coding sequence is TGCAACGACTTGGGACTAGCGGGGGACACCGGGGAGCTGTTTTTT.

In DNA, the CDR3 is TGTGCCAGCAGGAGCGGGGGGGCTAGCACAGATACGCAGTATTTT. This sequence encodes CASRSGGASTDTQYF. This chain links TRBV7-2 with TRBJ2-3, with TRBD2 identical over 10 bases. Germline V gene sequence: CDR1 SGHTA, CDR2 FQGNSA. The J segment lost 0 bases and the V segment lost 6 bases, leaving 3 bases of the junction unmatched. The CDR3 extends over 15 amino acids.

V is TRBV6-1 and J is TRBJ1-3; D call uncertain. V gave up 7 bases and J gave up 0 bases, with 10 bases separating them. From germline, CDR1 is MNHNS and CDR2 SASEGT. CDR3 length: 14 amino acids. The CDR3 DNA follows: TGTGCCAGCATGAAACAGAGCTCTGGAAACACCATATATTTT. Its translation: CASMKQSSGNTIYF.

The chain uses TRBV29-1 and TRBJ1-4, with 7 bases aligning to TRBD1. In germline, CDR1 is SQVTM, CDR2 ANQGSEA. The CDR3 has 15 amino acids. Trimming cost V 0 bases and J 4 bases; bases outside gene matches: 5. The CDR3 protein is CSVEDPNRGNEKLFF. CDR3 coding DNA: TGCAGCGTTGAAGACCCCAACAGGGGTAATGAAAAACTGTTTTTT.